These T cell receptor beta chains were read from a single sample in a study of blood T cell repertoires in COVID-19. The table came from immunoSEQ multiplex PCR; TCRdb's copy has only in-frame clones and leaves some out. The sample has 150,000 to 200,000 clones; about 80% are singletons. The sequenced material came from peripheral blood. All receptors derive from an elderly woman with acute or convalescent COVID-19. CDR3s include the opening cysteine and the closing phenylalanine or tryptophan. D genes are given only for firm matches. The listing skips clone size in some rows; elsewhere it reads once, few, many or a size class.

-	-	TRBV9	TRBJ2-1	CASSVGLDNEQFF	TGTGCCAGCAGCGTAGGACTGGACAATGAGCAGTTCTTC
-	-	TRBV19	TRBJ2-3	CASSRTESDTQYF	TGTGCCAGTAGTAGGACAGAGTCAGATACGCAGTATTTT
-	-	TRBV25-1	TRBJ1-6	CASSARQGKVSPLHF	TGTGCCAGCAGCGCACGGCAGGGGAAGGTATCACCCCTCCACTTT
TRBD2	-	TRBV2	TRBJ2-7	CASRQGTSGYEQYF	TGTGCCAGCCGCCAAGGGACTAGCGGATACGAGCAGTACTTC
-	-	TRBV11-2	TRBJ1-3	CASSYDGSSGNTIYF	TGTGCCAGCAGTTATGATGGGAGCTCTGGAAACACCATATATTTT
-	-	TRBV5-1	TRBJ2-7	CASSVETGSYEQYF	TGCGCCAGCAGCGTGGAGACGGGCTCCTACGAGCAGTACTTC
TRBD1	-	TRBV3-1/TRBV3-2	TRBJ1-2	CASRGQGAKGYTF	TGTGCCAGCAGGGGACAGGGGGCGAAGGGCTACACCTTC
TRBD2	-	TRBV5-1	TRBJ2-1	CASSLPSGRAVKNEQFF	TGCGCCAGCAGCTTGCCCAGCGGGAGGGCGGTAAAGAATGAGCAGTTCTTC
-	-	TRBV9	TRBJ2-7	CASSVDSVSYEQYF	TGTGCCAGCAGCGTAGATAGCGTCTCCTACGAGCAGTACTTC
-	-	TRBV7-2	TRBJ1-2	CASSSTGNYGYTF	TGTGCCAGCAGCTCGACAGGCAACTATGGCTACACCTTC
TRBD1	-	TRBV5-6	TRBJ2-3	CASSAGTGNKGGDTQYF	TGTGCCAGCAGCGCCGGGACAGGGAATAAGGGGGGAGATACGCAGTATTTT
TRBD1	-	TRBV12-3/TRBV12-4	TRBJ1-6	CASRGQGASPLHF	TGTGCCAGCAGGGGACAGGGTGCCTCACCCCTCCACTTT
TRBD2	-	TRBV7-9	TRBJ2-1	CASSLDLAGGPQQFF	TGTGCCAGCAGCTTAGATCTAGCGGGTGGTCCTCAGCAGTTCTTC
-	-	TRBV12-5	TRBJ1-2	CASGLGGGLYGYTF	TGTGCTAGTGGTTTGGGGGGCGGTCTCTATGGCTACACCTTC
-	-	TRBV21-1	TRBJ1-5	CASKDGDSNQPQHF	TGTGCCAGCAAGGACGGGGATAGCAATCAGCCCCAGCATTTT
-	-	TRBV25-1	TRBJ1-1	CASSEPRAGDFPEAFF	TGTGCCAGCAGTGAACCGCGGGCAGGGGATTTCCCTGAAGCTTTCTTT
-	-	TRBV2	TRBJ1-2	CASSGASYGYTF	TGTGCCAGCAGTGGGGCCTCCTATGGCTACACCTTC
-	-	TRBV2	TRBJ1-2	CASRGQTYGYTF	TGTGCCAGCAGAGGACAGACCTATGGCTACACCTTC
TRBD2	-	TRBV11-3	TRBJ2-1	CASSRTSGNNEQFF	TGTGCCAGCAGTCGGACTAGCGGAAACAATGAGCAGTTCTTC
-	few	TRBV11-2	TRBJ2-3	CASTLQADTQYF	TGTGCCAGCACCCTGCAGGCAGATACGCAGTATTTT
TRBD2	-	TRBV6-5	TRBJ2-5	CASRASGTRETQYF	TGTGCCAGCAGGGCTAGCGGGACTCGGGAGACCCAGTACTTC
-	-	TRBV19	TRBJ1-5	CATRRGAGDQPQHF	TGTGCCACCCGTCGGGGGGCAGGAGATCAGCCCCAGCATTTT
TRBD2	-	TRBV6-5	TRBJ2-1	CASSSTSGFGNEQFF	TGTGCCAGCAGTTCGACTAGCGGGTTTGGGAATGAGCAGTTCTTC
TRBD2	-	TRBV7-2	TRBJ2-1	CASSLRLAVEQFF	TGTGCCAGCAGCTTGCGGCTAGCGGTTGAGCAGTTCTTC
-	-	TRBV5-1	TRBJ2-3	CASSLGTGATDTQYF	TGCGCCAGCAGCTTGGGAACAGGAGCCACAGATACGCAGTATTTT
-	-	TRBV5-4	TRBJ1-3	CASSLVGGTSGNTIYF	TGTGCCAGCAGCTTAGTCGGGGGGACCTCTGGAAACACCATATATTTT
TRBD1	-	TRBV5-1	TRBJ1-6	CASTSASGGNSPLHF	TGCGCCAGCACTTCTGCCTCAGGGGGCAATTCACCCCTCCACTTT
TRBD1	-	TRBV30	TRBJ1-5	CAWSTRQGARAQPQHF	TGTGCCTGGAGTACTCGACAGGGGGCGCGGGCTCAGCCCCAGCATTTT
-	-	TRBV18	TRBJ1-1	CASSPPYSGTEAFF	TGTGCCAGCTCACCACCATACTCGGGGACTGAAGCTTTCTTT
-	-	TRBV11-2	TRBJ2-5	CASSLEGGPWETQYF	TGTGCCAGCAGCTTAGAAGGAGGGCCTTGGGAGACCCAGTACTTC
TRBD1	few	TRBV6-6	TRBJ2-7	CASSYTPGTGSDEQYF	TGTGCCAGCAGTTACACCCCAGGGACAGGGTCAGACGAGCAGTACTTC
-	-	TRBV5-4	TRBJ1-2	CASLGVVGGYTF	TGTGCCAGTCTAGGGGTGGTCGGCGGCTACACCTTC
-	-	TRBV6-1	TRBJ2-3	CASSEDGRAQYF	TGTGCCAGCAGTGAAGACGGGCGGGCGCAGTATTTT
-	-	TRBV2	TRBJ2-7	CASSEGAPYEQYF	TGTGCCAGCAGTGAAGGGGCGCCCTACGAGCAGTACTTC
TRBD1	-	TRBV5-1	TRBJ1-4	CASSLVGTGNEKLFF	TGCGCCAGCAGCTTGGTCGGGACAGGAAATGAAAAACTGTTTTTT
-	-	TRBV5-1	TRBJ2-1	CASSLEGVVVGEQFF	TGCGCCAGCAGCTTGGAGGGAGTCGTAGTAGGTGAGCAGTTCTTC
TRBD1	-	TRBV5-1	TRBJ1-1	CASSFWTGAEAEAFF	TGCGCCAGCAGCTTTTGGACAGGGGCGGAGGCTGAAGCTTTCTTT
-	few	TRBV2	TRBJ1-1	CASSGEGSGNTEAFF	TGTGCCAGCAGTGGGGAGGGGAGTGGGAACACTGAAGCTTTCTTT
-	-	TRBV19	TRBJ1-5	CASKGDSNQPQHF	TGTGCCAGTAAGGGGGACAGCAATCAGCCCCAGCATTTT
TRBD2	-	TRBV4-3	TRBJ2-1	CASSPQRESYNEQFF	TGCGCCAGCAGCCCGCAGCGGGAGTCCTACAATGAGCAGTTCTTC
TRBD2	-	TRBV7-9	TRBJ2-7	CASSSGTSGNYEQYF	TGTGCCAGCAGCTCCGGGACTAGCGGGAACTACGAGCAGTACTTC
-	-	TRBV12-3/TRBV12-4	TRBJ1-3	CASSLGGRNTIYF	TGTGCCAGCAGTTTAGGGGGGCGAAACACCATATATTTT
TRBD1	-	TRBV5-4	TRBJ1-1	CASSPRTGGGSTEAFF	TGTGCCAGCAGCCCCCGGACAGGGGGCGGGTCCACTGAAGCTTTCTTT
TRBD1	-	TRBV15	TRBJ2-2	CATSRVLPGQGRDGELFF	TGTGCCACCAGCAGAGTCCTCCCGGGACAGGGGAGGGACGGGGAGCTGTTTTTT
-	-	TRBV27	TRBJ2-3	CASSLYQSTDTQYF	TGTGCCAGCAGTTTATATCAGTCCACAGATACGCAGTATTTT
-	-	TRBV11-2	TRBJ1-2	CASRLGRGYGYTF	TGTGCCTCACGTTTGGGGCGGGGATATGGCTACACCTTC
-	once	TRBV5-1	TRBJ1-2	CASSLGEELRGYTF	TGCGCCAGCAGCTTGGGAGAGGAACTACGCGGCTACACCTTC
-	-	TRBV7-9	TRBJ2-1	CASSPSREQFF	TGTGCCAGCAGCCCTAGCCGGGAGCAGTTCTTC
-	-	TRBV19	TRBJ2-3	CASSDWLTDTQYF	TGTGCCAGTAGTGACTGGTTAACAGATACGCAGTATTTT
TRBD2	-	TRBV9	TRBJ2-3	CASSATAGLAGLSTDTQYF	TGTGCCAGCAGCGCGACGGCAGGACTAGCGGGACTATCCACAGATACGCAGTATTTT
-	-	TRBV6-5	TRBJ1-2	CASRWLLPYGYTF	TGTGCCAGCAGATGGTTACTCCCTTATGGCTACACCTTC
TRBD1	-	TRBV6-2/TRBV6-3	TRBJ1-1	CASSWSGGIAIEAFF	TGTGCCAGCAGTTGGTCAGGGGGGATCGCCATTGAAGCTTTCTTT
-	-	TRBV6-1	TRBJ2-1	CASSERLASYNEQFF	TGTGCCAGCAGTGAAAGGCTAGCCTCCTACAATGAGCAGTTCTTC
TRBD2	-	TRBV6-4	TRBJ2-1	CASSSSGAGRNEQFF	TGTGCCAGCAGCTCTAGCGGGGCCGGGAGGAATGAGCAGTTCTTC
-	-	TRBV27	TRBJ1-2	CASSLSMAYGYTF	TGTGCCAGCAGTTTATCGATGGCCTATGGCTACACCTTC
-	few	TRBV18	TRBJ1-2	CASSPAGANYGYTF	TGTGCCAGCTCACCTGCCGGGGCTAACTATGGCTACACCTTC
TRBD1	-	TRBV15	TRBJ2-7	CATSRGQGATYEQYF	TGTGCCACCAGCAGAGGGCAGGGGGCAACGTACGAGCAGTACTTC
TRBD2	-	TRBV7-9	TRBJ2-1	CASSLGTSEYNEQFF	TGTGCCAGCAGCTTAGGGACTAGCGAATACAATGAGCAGTTCTTC
TRBD2	-	TRBV24-1	TRBJ2-7	CATSDGSGSSYEQYF	TGTGCCACCAGTGATGGTAGCGGGAGCTCCTACGAGCAGTACTTC
TRBD1	once	TRBV7-8	TRBJ2-6	CASSSRSGDRHSGANVLTF	TGTGCCAGCAGCTCCCGTAGTGGGGACAGGCACTCTGGGGCCAACGTCCTGACTTTC